This T cell receptor beta chain was identified in a study of blood T cell repertoires in COVID-19 (dated by TCRdb to the early 2020s). Background for the entire study: Collaborator samples came from the United States, Italy and Spain and covered acute and convalescent phases of COVID-19. HLA class I and class II types, where available, came from metadata supplied by the sample provider rather than from assay-based typing. The material from the prospective study consisted of cDNA or gDNA derived from T cells, B-cell-depleted T cells, or PBMCs. The samples were drawn from the first 160 participants of the ongoing ImmuneRACE study and from 1,254 subjects provided by 6 global collaborators. A de-identified subject ID, COVID-19 status, age in years and sex were almost always included in the sample metadata. The repertoires were made available in a free public database intended to serve as a resource for research on the immune response to SARS-CoV-2. Deeply sampled blood TCRbeta repertoires from subjects exposed to, actively infected with, or recovered from COVID-19 were included in the dataset.

Each collaborating institution followed its own protocols to collect whole blood in K2EDTA tubes. For TCRbeta analysis, collaborators shipped samples as frozen whole blood, isolated PBMCs, or DNA extracted from either of those sample types. TCRbeta CDR3 regions were amplified from genomic DNA by means of the immunoSEQ Assay, a bias-controlled multiplex PCR. The authors' pipeline ran thus. The number of nucleated cells in each sample was estimated from the amplification of reference gene primers within the assay. To quantify the absolute abundance of each unique TCRbeta CDR3 rearrangement, sequence reads were collapsed and filtered. Productive Simpson clonality was computed per sample as the square root of Simpson's diversity index over productive rearrangements. This is the immuneACCESS table as TCRdb keeps it, with only in-frame sequences that have V and J called. A part of the clones is gone; compared with another copy, unresolved V genes explain less than half, and the rest is unexplained. The DNA gave D and trimming, while V, J and clone size come from that table. The sample data list 75,000 to 90,000 clones, and 80% of these were observed just once. The ten largest clones capture 12% of the sample.

On the study overall, not on this receptor specifically: The quantity of clinical and demographic metadata differed by source and by participant and was supplied without curation.

Per the germline V gene, MNHEY is the CDR1 and SVGEGT is the CDR2. V loses 5 bases, J loses 6 bases, and the germline ends lie 14 bases apart. The CDR3 holds 14 amino acids from the cysteine to the phenylalanine. Only CDR3 DNA remains: 42 bases, in frame from the first base. This clone was counted at least ten times. The clone's antigen remains unknown. Base qualities are not provided; no much larger clone lies one nucleotide away. The sequence was collected from a woman aged 40 to 50 with active or convalescent COVID-19. Recombination joined TRBV6-2 or TRBV6-3 with TRBJ2-1, with no confident D gene call. The sequenced material came from peripheral blood. CDR3 protein: CASSLTEFSNEQFF. The bases read TGTGCCAGCAGTCTCACTGAGTTTAGCAATGAGCAGTTCTTC.